This TCR beta chain derives from a study of T cell repertoires in cytomegalovirus infection. Across the whole study: The authors relied on CMV epitopes, both recently identified HLA-C-restricted and well-studied HLA-B-restricted. Matching HLA type, along with CMV infection, was indicated by public TCR beta signatures.

This clonotype was observed a handful of times. Its antigen is as yet unknown. Sequence at one end of the junction differs from germline and may be a read error. This CDR3 spans 14 amino acids. TCRdb redid the calling of the reads with MiXCR, one entry per CDR3 protein. The repertoire holds tens of thousands of distinct CDR3 sequences, with around 20% as singletons. Broader study findings: The cumulative frequency of public TCR beta families identified carriers of CMV plus the relevant HLA. Ex vivo responses were dominated by HLA-C-restricted CMV-specific TCR beta clonotypes.

This clonotype originated in a human donor in good health (CMV status not recorded). Some clones in this sample may be carry-over from other donors' samples. Specimen: CD8+ T cells from cultured PBMCs, collected from culture after CMV antigen stimulation. The J gene is TRBJ1-1, the V gene TRBV12-3 or TRBV12-4; D is uncertain. In nucleotides, the CDR3 is TGTGCCAGCAGTTTTAACAGTATGAACACTGAAGCTATCTTT. It specifies CASSFNSMNTEAIF.